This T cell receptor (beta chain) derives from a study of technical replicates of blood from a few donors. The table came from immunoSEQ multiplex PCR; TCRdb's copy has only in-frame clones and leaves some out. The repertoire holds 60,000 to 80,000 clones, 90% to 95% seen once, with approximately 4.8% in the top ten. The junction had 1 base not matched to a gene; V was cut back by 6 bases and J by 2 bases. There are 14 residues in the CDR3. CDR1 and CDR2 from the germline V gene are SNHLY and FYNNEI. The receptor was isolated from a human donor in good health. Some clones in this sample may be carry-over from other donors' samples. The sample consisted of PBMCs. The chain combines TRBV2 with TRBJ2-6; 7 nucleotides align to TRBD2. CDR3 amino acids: CASRGGTGANVLTF. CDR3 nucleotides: TGTGCCAGCAGGGGGGGGACTGGGGCCAACGTCCTGACTTTC.